Presented here are 20 T cell receptor beta chains from one specimen sequenced in a study of OX40 agonist ivuxolimab in advanced cancers. Only in-frame clones appear in the TCRdb table, and some are missing; sequencing was by immunoSEQ multiplex PCR. The sample includes 72,000 or so clones, approximately 86% seen only once; the top ten take approximately 1.3%. Here the sequenced sample was CD4+ or CD8+ T cells sorted from blood, taken in a trial of the OX40 agonist ivuxolimab. The source is an adult with an advanced solid tumor such as melanoma, head and neck, liver or kidney cancer.

The table lists this clone with a count of one. The chain recombines TRBV5-6 with TRBJ2-3; D uncertain. This CDR3 is 13 amino acids long. Germline V gives CDR1 SGHDT, CDR2 YYEEEE. V was clipped by 3 bases and J by 3 bases, with 8 bases between them. CDR3 in DNA: TGTGCCAGCAGCTCCCAGAGTACAGATACGCAGTATTTT. This gives the protein CASSSQSTDTQYF.

This rearrangement joins TRBV7-3 to TRBJ2-2, with 8 nucleotides matching TRBD1. This CDR3 is built from 17 residues. The trim removed 4 bases at V and 2 bases at J, leaving 9 bases unmatched. Germline V lookup: CDR1 SGHTA, CDR2 FQGTGA. The CDR3 DNA reads TGTGCCAGCAGCTCTTTACCCGGGACAGGCAACACCGGGGAGCTGTTTTTT. Translated, it gives CASSSLPGTGNTGELFF. The full variable domain, with the rest looked up from reference TRBV7-3 and TRBJ2-2, is GAGVSQTPSNKVTEKGKYVELRCDPISGHTALYWYRQSLGQGPEFLIYFQGTGAADDSGLPNDRFFAVRPEGSVSTLKIQRTERGDSAVYLCASSSLPGTGNTGELFFGEGSRLTVL.

The CDR3 loop reads CAWSVADRPYGYTF. Here the CDR3 DNA reads TGTGCCTGGAGTGTGGCCGATCGACCTTATGGCTACACCTTC. The gene calls are TRBV30 and TRBJ1-2; D gene uncertain. CDR1 is GTSNPN, CDR2 SVGIG, per germline (reference sequence). CDR3 size: 14 residues. The ends were cut back, 0 bases at V and 5 bases at J, with 13 bases in the middle.

V gene TRBV19 combines with J gene TRBJ1-2; a weak D match, TRBD1 (6 bases). The V gene's germline CDR1 is LNHDA and CDR2 SQIVND (reference sequence). Trimming took 5 bases from V and 4 from J, leaving 11 bases between them. The CDR3 is 13 residues long. This CDR3 is CASSRGRLYGYTF. As DNA, the CDR3 is TGTGCCAGTAGTCGGGGGCGCCTCTATGGCTACACCTTC.

The chain is built from TRBV20-1 and TRBJ2-2; no clear D. CDR1 is DFQATT and CDR2 is SNEGSKA in the germline V gene (reference sequence). The length of the CDR3 is 11 residues. The V end lost 5 bases, the J end lost 7 bases, and 8 bases lay between the germline ends. The CDR3 loop reads CSAPLFGELFF. CDR3 nucleotide sequence: TGCAGTGCTCCCCTATTCGGGGAGCTGTTTTTT.

The CDR3 sequence: CASSYGTNKETQYF. CDR3 nucleotides: TGTGCCAGCAGCTACGGGACTAACAAAGAGACCCAGTACTTC. The genes are TRBV7-2 and TRBJ2-5; 7 bases line up with TRBD2. Per the germline V gene, CDR1 is SGHTA and CDR2 is FQGNSA. This CDR3 spans 14 amino acids. V was pared by 4 bases and J by 3 bases, with 5 bases of the junction left unmatched.

The genes are TRBV2 and TRBJ2-7; no reliable D call. V lost 10 bases to trimming and J lost 2 bases, with 15 bases between them. Per germline, CDR1 SNHLY and CDR2 FYNNEI. This CDR3 has 13 residues. The CDR3: CATAADGTYEQYF. CDR3 DNA: TGTGCCACCGCGGCGGACGGAACCTACGAGCAGTACTTC.

V gene TRBV10-1 combines with J gene TRBJ2-3; TRBD1 agrees at 11 bases. The CDR3 consists of 15 residues. Trimming at V came to 2 bases and at J to 4 bases, leaving 2 bases not matched to a gene. The V gene's germline CDR1 is WNHNN and CDR2 SYGVQD (reference sequence). CDR3 residues: CASSEGTGGPDTQYF. In DNA, the CDR3 is TGCGCCAGCAGTGAGGGGACAGGGGGACCAGATACGCAGTATTTT.

The chain recombines TRBV11-2 with TRBJ1-1; 10 bases agree with TRBD1. In germline, CDR1 is SGHAT, CDR2 FQNNGV. Unmatched junction bases numbered 5, after V lost 1 base and J lost 0 bases. The CDR3 loop spans 17 amino acids. CDR3 protein: CASSLGRTGGVNTEAFF. CDR3 bases: TGTGCCAGCAGCTTAGGTCGGACAGGGGGGGTGAACACTGAAGCTTTCTTT.

The gene calls are TRBV5-5 and TRBJ2-2; TRBD2 is a possible D gene (5 bases). CDR3 size: 15 residues. Germline V gives CDR1 SGHKS, CDR2 YYEKEE (reference sequence). Trimming took 0 bases from V and 3 from J, leaving 9 bases between them. CDR3 loop: CASSLARTHTGELFF. The CDR3 DNA reads as TGTGCCAGCAGCTTGGCCAGGACTCACACCGGGGAGCTGTTTTTT. Filled out from reference TRBV5-5 and TRBJ2-2, the complete variable domain reads DAGVTQSPTHLIKTRGQQVTLRCSPISGHKSVSWYQQVLGQGPQFIFQYYEKEERGRGNFPDRFSARQFPNYSSELNVNALLLGDSALYLCASSLARTHTGELFFGEGSRLTVL.

As to this clone: This sample includes further DNA sequences coding for the same CDR3. The chain employs TRBV5-1 and TRBJ1-1; 10 positions agree with TRBD1. The CDR3 runs to 15 residues. Germline CDR1 is SGHRS and CDR2 is YFSETQ. Germline trimming cut 3 bases from V and 3 bases from J; bases unmatched to any gene: 5. CDR3 coding DNA: TGCGCCAGCAGCTCTACCGGGACAGGGGACACTGAAGCTTTCTTT. It yields the protein CASSSTGTGDTEAFF.

V is TRBV5-1 and J is TRBJ2-7; no firm D call. V was shortened by 0 bases and J by 1 base, with 8 bases between the two germline ends. This CDR3 has 14 amino acids. In germline, CDR1 is SGHRS, CDR2 YFSETQ. This CDR3 reads CASSLVPESYEQYF. As DNA, the CDR3 is TGCGCCAGCAGCTTGGTTCCAGAATCCTACGAGCAGTACTTC.

CDR3: CASSLGQGSTGELFF. CDR3 DNA sequence: TGCGCCAGCAGCCTGGGACAGGGCTCGACCGGGGAGCTGTTTTTT. The V and J genes are TRBV5-1 and TRBJ2-2, with 9 bases matching TRBD1. CDR3 length: 15 residues. The germline V gene encodes CDR1 SGHRS and CDR2 YFSETQ. The trim removed 4 bases at V and 5 bases at J, leaving 6 bases unmatched.

DNA of the CDR3: TGCGCCAGCAGCCGGGCGCCGATCACGAACACCGGGGAGCTGTTTTTT. This translates into CASSRAPITNTGELFF. The V gene is TRBV5-1, the J gene TRBJ2-2; D unclear. CDR3 length: 16 residues. The V end lost 4 bases, the J end lost 0 bases, and 13 bases lay between the germline ends. Germline values: CDR1 SGHRS, CDR2 YFSETQ.

The chain has TRBV28 and TRBJ1-3, with 8 nucleotides matching TRBD1. Germline V gene data show CDR1 as MDHEN and CDR2 as SYDVKM. V was pared by 4 bases and J by 4 bases, with 3 bases of the junction left unmatched. The CDR3 is 14 amino acids. CDR3 sequence: CASSSGQAGNTIYF. The CDR3 DNA follows: TGTGCCAGCAGTTCGGGACAGGCGGGAAACACCATATATTTT.

This clone was seen more than once but under ten times. This chain uses TRBV28 with TRBJ2-7, with D perhaps matching TRBD1 (6 bases). Germline V CDR1 and CDR2: MDHEN, SYDVKM. V lost 3 bases and J lost 2, with 17 bases in between. The CDR3 consists of 16 residues. CDR3 sequence (DNA): TGTGCCAGCAGTTTTTACCGGGACACCCTCCCCTACGAGCAGTACTTC. Protein sequence: CASSFYRDTLPYEQYF.

The chain couples TRBV6-5 to TRBJ1-5; weak D call: TRBD1 (5 bases). The CDR3 loop spans 13 amino acids. Trimming removed 5 bases at V and 6 bases at J, with 11 bases between. Germline V gene data show CDR1 as MNHEY and CDR2 as SVGAGI. CDR3 nucleotides: TGTGCCAGCAGTGGAGGGGCGGCTCAGCCCCAGCATTTT. Translating gives CASSGGAAQPQHF.

The chain combines TRBV2 with TRBJ2-2; TRBD1 matches at 9 bases. This CDR3 is built from 14 residues. V dropped 10 bases and J dropped 5; count of bases not matched to a gene: 8. Germline V gene lookup returns CDR1 SNHLY and CDR2 FYNNEI. The CDR3 sequence: CATKQGASTGELFF. CDR3 bases: TGTGCCACGAAACAGGGGGCATCTACCGGGGAGCTGTTTTTT.

The chain carries TRBV7-6 and TRBJ1-6, with D possibly matching TRBD1 (5 bases). V lost 1 base, J lost 10 bases, and 14 bases lay in between. The CDR3 contains 15 residues. Per germline, CDR1 SGHVS and CDR2 FNYEAQ. The CDR3 sequence: CASSLGRGGGSPLHF. CDR3 coding DNA: TGTGCCAGCAGCTTAGGGCGGGGGGGTGGATCACCCCTCCACTTT.

The chain recombines TRBV27 with TRBJ1-2, with TRBD1 matching over 11 bases. This CDR3 spans 16 amino acids. Germline V lookup: CDR1 MNHEY, CDR2 SMNVEV (reference sequence). Unmatched junction bases numbered 3, after V lost 3 bases and J lost 0 bases. In DNA form, the CDR3 reads TGTGCCAGCAGTTTCAAGGGACAGGGGGCTAACTATGGCTACACCTTC. Translating it yields CASSFKGQGANYGYTF.